These 26 T cell receptor beta chains were all obtained from the same sample, sequenced in a study of blood T cell repertoires in COVID-19. Here immunoSEQ multiplex PCR was the method, and the copy in TCRdb shows in-frame clones only, minus some. The sample contains over 10,000 clones, around 79% of which appear only once. The sample was peripheral blood. These receptors were collected from a man aged 80 or over with acute or convalescent COVID-19.

The CDR3 is CASSPGTGVETQYF. Written as DNA, the CDR3 is TGTGCCAGCAGTCCCGGGACAGGGGTTGAGACCCAGTACTTC. The chain links TRBV28 to TRBJ2-5, with TRBD1 identical over 10 bases. Germline assignment: CDR1 MDHEN and CDR2 SYDVKM. The length of the CDR3 is 14 residues. The V segment lost 5 bases and the J segment 5 bases; nucleotides outside the gene matches: 5.

The chain couples TRBV7-9 to TRBJ2-3; D is unclear. This CDR3 region has 14 residues. The germline V gene encodes CDR1 SEHNR and CDR2 FQNEAQ (reference sequence). V dropped 5 bases and J dropped 4 bases, with 13 bases sitting between them. This CDR3 is CASSPPSPADTQYF. CDR3 bases: TGTGCCAGCAGCCCCCCCTCCCCAGCAGATACGCAGTATTTT.

The rearrangement links TRBV4-3 to TRBJ1-2, with D perhaps matching TRBD1 (5 bases). There are 15 residues in the CDR3. V was pared by 0 bases and J by 7 bases, with 15 bases between. Germline assignment: CDR1 LGHNA and CDR2 YSLEER. CDR3 in amino acids: CASSQDTGAVGGYTF. The CDR3, as DNA: TGCGCCAGCAGCCAAGACACAGGCGCCGTAGGTGGCTACACCTTC.

V is TRBV6-6 and J is TRBJ1-2; the match to TRBD1 covers 10 bases. The V segment lost 5 bases and the J segment 8 bases; nucleotides outside the gene matches: 11. The CDR3 length is 15 residues. The germline V gene encodes CDR1 MNHNY and CDR2 SVGAGI (reference sequence). Here the CDR3 DNA reads TGTGCCAGCAGTCCCTCCCAGGGACAGGGGAGGGGCTACACCTTC. It is translated as CASSPSQGQGRGYTF.

V and J are TRBV5-4 and TRBJ2-7; 8 bases are shared with TRBD1. Losses at the gene ends were 2 bases for V and 3 bases for J; bases not matched to a gene: 7. There are 15 residues in the CDR3. The germline V gene has CDR1 SGHNT and CDR2 YYREEE (reference sequence). For the CDR3, the DNA is TGTGCCAGCAGCTTCACCGGGACAGGCTTCTACGAGCAGTACTTC. Translated: CASSFTGTGFYEQYF.

The V and J genes are TRBV3-1 (or the pseudogene TRBV3-2) and TRBJ1-2; D is possibly TRBD1 (5 bases). Germline V CDR1 and CDR2: LGHDT, YNNKEL (reference sequence). The CDR3 consists of 15 residues. The V and J ends lost 4 bases and 5 bases respectively, with 17 bases between them. This CDR3 reads CASSPTAQGQYGYTF. For the CDR3, the DNA is TGTGCCAGCAGCCCCACGGCCCAGGGTCAATATGGCTACACCTTC.

The table lists this clone with many counts. The V call is TRBV6-5, the J call TRBJ1-2, with TRBD1 identical over 10 bases. After removal of 5 bases from V and 7 bases from J, the junction contained 4 bases not matched to a gene. The germline V gene encodes CDR1 MNHEY and CDR2 SVGAGI. The CDR3 runs to 13 residues. The CDR3 protein is CASSPGTGVGYTF. DNA of the CDR3: TGTGCCAGCAGTCCCGGGACAGGGGTTGGCTACACCTTC.

The chain combines TRBV19 with TRBJ1-5; tentatively, D is TRBD1 (6 bases). CDR1 LNHDA and CDR2 SQIVND come from the germline V gene (reference sequence). V was pared by 7 bases and J by 1 base, with 23 bases between. The CDR3 runs to 18 residues. As DNA, the CDR3 is TGTGCCAGTACCCTTCAGTCCCACAGGGTCGGCAGCAATCAGCCCCAGCATTTT. This codes for CASTLQSHRVGSNQPQHF.

The chain carries TRBV6-2 or TRBV6-3 and TRBJ1-5, with TRBD1 identical over 9 bases. V gave up 6 bases and J gave up 5 bases; unmatched junction bases: 8. The CDR3 totals 15 residues. Per the germline V gene, CDR1 is MNHEY and CDR2 is SVGEGT. The CDR3 coding sequence is TGTGCCAGCAGCCTCGACAGGGGGGATCATCAGCCCCAGCATTTT. Translated, it gives CASSLDRGDHQPQHF.

The V call is TRBV19, the J call TRBJ1-1; unclear D gene. The CDR3 loop spans 13 amino acids. Germline CDR1 is LNHDA and CDR2 is SQIVND (reference sequence). V lost 1 base, J lost 1 base, and 4 bases lay in between. CDR3 amino acids: CASSIGRNTEAFF. Here the CDR3 DNA reads TGTGCCAGTAGTATAGGTCGGAACACTGAAGCTTTCTTT. Looking up the rest from reference TRBV19 and TRBJ1-1 gives the full variable domain: DGGITQSPKYLFRKEGQNVTLSCEQNLNHDAMYWYRQDPGQGLRLIYYSQIVNDFQKGDIAEGYSVSREKKESFPLTVTSAQKNPTAFYLCASSIGRNTEAFFGQGTRLTVV.

J is TRBJ1-1 and V is TRBV29-1; maybe TRBD1 (6 bases). This CDR3 region has 12 residues. V dropped 5 bases and J dropped 3 bases, with 10 bases sitting between them. The germline V gene encodes CDR1 SQVTM and CDR2 ANQGSEA. The CDR3: CSVYRVDTEAFF. The CDR3 DNA reads TGCAGCGTTTACAGGGTGGACACTGAAGCTTTCTTT. The whole variable domain, filled in from reference TRBV29-1 and TRBJ1-1, reads SAVISQKPSRDICQRGTSLTIQCQVDSQVTMMFWYRQQPGQSLTLIATANQGSEATYESGFVIDKFPISRPNLTFSTLTVSNMSPEDSSIYLCSVYRVDTEAFFGQGTRLTVV.

The CDR3 DNA follows: TGTGCCAGCAGCGTTGACACCCATAATTCACCCCTCCACTTT. This codes for CASSVDTHNSPLHF. The genes are TRBV9 and TRBJ1-6; D unclear. Germline assignment: CDR1 SGDLS and CDR2 YYNGEE. The CDR3 totals 14 residues. The V gene lost 2 bases and the J gene lost 5 bases, with 8 bases spanning the gap.

This rearrangement joins TRBV6-1 to TRBJ1-1; D is unresolved. This CDR3 has 18 amino acids. Trimming stripped 3 bases from V and 4 bases from J, with 24 bases between. CDR1 is MNHNS, CDR2 SASEGT, per germline. CDR3 DNA: TGTGCCAGCAGTGAGAGTCCCCGGCCGGGGAATCTAGGCACTGAAGCTTTCTTT. This codes for CASSESPRPGNLGTEAFF.

The gene calls are TRBV6-5 and TRBJ1-6; 11 nucleotides align to TRBD1. CDR3 size: 15 residues. The ends lost 5 bases at V and 9 bases at J; junction bases unmatched: 6. CDR1 is MNHEY, CDR2 SVGAGI, per germline. DNA for the CDR3: TGTGCCAGCAGTCCCACCGGGACAGGGGGTTCACCCCTCCACTTT. It translates to CASSPTGTGGSPLHF.

This clone was seen only a few times. The chain recombines TRBV7-2 with TRBJ2-1; the match to TRBD2 covers 9 bases. Germline-derived CDR1 and CDR2 are SGHTA and FQGNSA. After removal of 3 bases from V and 4 bases from J, the junction contained 7 bases not matched to a gene. This CDR3 is built from 16 residues. The chain's CDR3 is CASSLGTSQLYNEQFF. As DNA, the CDR3 is TGTGCCAGCAGCTTGGGGACTAGCCAGTTATACAATGAGCAGTTCTTC.

This chain connects TRBV6-1 to TRBJ2-5; possible D gene TRBD2, 5 bases. CDR1 and CDR2 from the germline V gene are MNHNS and SASEGT. The CDR3 has 17 amino acids. V lost 4 bases, J lost 2 bases, and 20 bases lay in between. The CDR3 loop reads CASSVGSVGSAQETQYF. The CDR3, as DNA: TGTGCCAGCAGTGTTGGGAGCGTGGGGAGTGCACAAGAGACCCAGTACTTC.

This clone was counted between two and nine times. In DNA form, the CDR3 reads TGTGCCTGGAGTACCAGGGGCAATCAGCCCCAGCATTTT. Its protein product is CAWSTRGNQPQHF. The genes are TRBV30 and TRBJ1-5, with a possible D match to TRBD1 (5 bases). CDR1 is GTSNPN, CDR2 SVGIG, per germline (reference sequence). The V and J ends lost 2 bases and 2 bases respectively, with 7 bases between them. The CDR3 has 13 amino acids.

The chain uses TRBV7-9 and TRBJ1-3; no clear D. CDR1 is SEHNR, CDR2 FQNEAQ, per germline (reference sequence). Trimming pared 1 base from V and 2 bases from J, leaving 12 bases between. This CDR3 is built from 16 residues. The CDR3 nucleotides read TGTGCCAGCAGCTTAGGCGCAGGTCTGGCTGGAAACACCATATATTTT. It codes for CASSLGAGLAGNTIYF.

J is TRBJ1-3 and V is TRBV21-1. TRBV21-1 is termed a pseudogene. The CDR3 has 13 amino acids. The CDR3 sequence is CASCRDSWGTIYF. The CDR3 nucleotides are TGTGCCAGTTGCCGGGACTCTTGGGGCACCATATATTTT.

This rearrangement joins TRBV5-6 to TRBJ2-3; TRBD2 matches at 8 bases. Unmatched junction bases numbered 7, after V lost 3 bases and J lost 4 bases. This CDR3 has 15 residues. Germline V lookup: CDR1 SGHDT, CDR2 YYEEEE. In DNA, the CDR3 is TGTGCCAGCAGCTACAGGACCGGGGGGGCAGATACGCAGTATTTT. Translated, it gives CASSYRTGGADTQYF.

CDR3 DNA: TGTGCCAGCAGCCCCCTCCGGGGGGGCCGATACAATGAGCAGTTCTTC. The encoded protein is CASSPLRGGRYNEQFF. The chain is built from TRBV6-2 or TRBV6-3 and TRBJ2-1; 8 bases align to TRBD2. Germline V gene lookup returns CDR1 MNHEY and CDR2 SVGEGT. V gave up 6 bases and J gave up 4 bases; unmatched junction bases: 11. The CDR3 spans 16 residues.

V gene TRBV2 combines with J gene TRBJ1-6; D possibly corresponds to TRBD1 (5 bases). This CDR3 has 15 amino acids. V was trimmed by 2 bases and J by 7 bases, leaving 12 bases between them. Germline V gene data show CDR1 as SNHLY and CDR2 as FYNNEI. CDR3 nucleotides: TGTGCCAGCAGTGAACTAGAGACAGCCAATTCACCCCTCCACTTT. Translating it yields CASSELETANSPLHF.

The chain links TRBV12-3 or TRBV12-4 to TRBJ1-1; no clear D. The V end lost 3 bases, the J end lost 0 bases, and 5 bases lay between the germline ends. CDR3 length: 13 residues. CDR3 in amino acids: CASSFSVNTEAFF. CDR3 nucleotide sequence: TGTGCCAGCAGTTTTTCGGTGAACACTGAAGCTTTCTTT.

The chain joins TRBV4-1 to TRBJ1-5; D is unclear. Germline V lookup: CDR1 MGHRA, CDR2 YSYEKL. The CDR3 has 15 amino acids. V shed 0 bases and J shed 3 bases, with 9 bases lying between them. CDR3: CASSQDNGINQPQHF. DNA of the CDR3: TGCGCCAGCAGCCAAGATAACGGTATCAATCAGCCCCAGCATTTT.

J is TRBJ2-3 and V is TRBV7-2, with 8 bases that match TRBD1. Germline trimming cut 5 bases from V and 1 base from J; bases unmatched to any gene: 5. Germline CDR1 reads SGHTA; CDR2 reads FQGNSA. This CDR3 has 15 amino acids. CDR3: CASSGRGPGTDTQYF. The CDR3, as DNA: TGTGCCAGCAGCGGCAGGGGGCCGGGCACAGATACGCAGTATTTT.

The CDR3 protein is CASSQEILQFSNQPQHF. In DNA, the CDR3 is TGTGCCAGCAGCCAAGAGATCCTCCAGTTTAGCAATCAGCCCCAGCATTTT. The J gene is TRBJ1-5, the V gene TRBV4-2; the D is unclear. Germline V gene lookup returns CDR1 LGHNA and CDR2 YNFKEQ. The V and J ends lost 0 bases and 0 bases respectively, with 12 bases between them. This CDR3 is built from 17 residues.